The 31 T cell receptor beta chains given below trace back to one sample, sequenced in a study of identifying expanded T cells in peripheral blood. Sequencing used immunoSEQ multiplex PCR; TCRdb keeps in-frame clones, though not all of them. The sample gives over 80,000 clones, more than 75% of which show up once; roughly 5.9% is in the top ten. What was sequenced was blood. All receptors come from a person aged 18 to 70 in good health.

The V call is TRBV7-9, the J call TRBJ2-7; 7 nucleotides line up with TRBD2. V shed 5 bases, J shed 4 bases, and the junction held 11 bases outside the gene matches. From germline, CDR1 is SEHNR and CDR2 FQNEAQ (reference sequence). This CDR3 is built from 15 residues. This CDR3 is CASSPAGTNTYEQYF. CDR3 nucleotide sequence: TGTGCCAGCAGCCCCGCCGGGACTAATACTTACGAGCAGTACTTC.

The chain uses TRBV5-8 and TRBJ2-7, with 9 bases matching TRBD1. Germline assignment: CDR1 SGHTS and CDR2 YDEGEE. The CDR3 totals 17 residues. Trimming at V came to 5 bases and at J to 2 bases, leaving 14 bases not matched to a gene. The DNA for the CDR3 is TGTGCCAGCAGACTGCGGGACAGGGCCCTAATCCCCTACGAGCAGTACTTC. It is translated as CASRLRDRALIPYEQYF.

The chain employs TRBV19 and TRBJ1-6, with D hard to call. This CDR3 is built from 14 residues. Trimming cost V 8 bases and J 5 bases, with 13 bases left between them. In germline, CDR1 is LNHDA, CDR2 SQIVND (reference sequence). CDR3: CASRSDGHNSPLHF. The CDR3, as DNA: TGTGCCAGTCGATCCGACGGGCATAATTCACCCCTCCACTTT.

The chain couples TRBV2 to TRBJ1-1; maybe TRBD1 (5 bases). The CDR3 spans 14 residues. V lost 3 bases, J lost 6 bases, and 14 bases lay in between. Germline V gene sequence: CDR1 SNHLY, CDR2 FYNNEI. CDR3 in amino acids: CASSDRQRYAEAFF. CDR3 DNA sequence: TGTGCCAGCAGTGACCGACAGCGCTACGCTGAAGCTTTCTTT.

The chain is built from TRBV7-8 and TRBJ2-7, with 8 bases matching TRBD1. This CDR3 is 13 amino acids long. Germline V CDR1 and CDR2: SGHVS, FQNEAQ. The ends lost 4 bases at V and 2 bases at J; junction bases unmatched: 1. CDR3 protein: CASSSTGAYEQYF. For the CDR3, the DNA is TGTGCCAGCAGCTCGACAGGGGCCTACGAGCAGTACTTC.

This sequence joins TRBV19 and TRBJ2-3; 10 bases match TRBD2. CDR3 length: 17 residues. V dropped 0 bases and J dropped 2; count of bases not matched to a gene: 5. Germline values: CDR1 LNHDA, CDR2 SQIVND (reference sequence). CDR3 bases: TGTGCCAGTAGTATAGATCCTAGCGGGGGCGTCACAGATACGCAGTATTTT. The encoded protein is CASSIDPSGGVTDTQYF.

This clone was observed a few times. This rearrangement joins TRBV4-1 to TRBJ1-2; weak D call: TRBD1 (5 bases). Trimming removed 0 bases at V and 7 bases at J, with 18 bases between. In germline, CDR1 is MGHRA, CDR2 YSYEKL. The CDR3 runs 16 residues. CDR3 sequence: CASSQDSWAGNGGYTF. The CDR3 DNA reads TGCGCCAGCAGCCAAGATTCGTGGGCAGGGAATGGTGGCTACACCTTC.

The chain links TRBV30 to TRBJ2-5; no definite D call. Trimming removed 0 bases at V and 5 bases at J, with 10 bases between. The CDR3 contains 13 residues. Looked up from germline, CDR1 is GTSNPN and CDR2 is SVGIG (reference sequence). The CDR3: CAWSVRRLETQYF. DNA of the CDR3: TGTGCCTGGAGTGTACGTCGACTGGAGACCCAGTACTTC.

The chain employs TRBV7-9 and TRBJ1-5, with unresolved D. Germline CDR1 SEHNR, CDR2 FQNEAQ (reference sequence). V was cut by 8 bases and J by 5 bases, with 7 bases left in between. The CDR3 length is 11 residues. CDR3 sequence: CASGSDQPQHF. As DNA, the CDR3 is TGTGCCAGCGGTTCGGATCAGCCCCAGCATTTT.

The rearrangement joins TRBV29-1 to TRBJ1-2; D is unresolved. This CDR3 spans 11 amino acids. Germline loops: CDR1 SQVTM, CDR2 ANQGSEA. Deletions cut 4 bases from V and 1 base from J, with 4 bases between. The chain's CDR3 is CSVAGNYGYTF. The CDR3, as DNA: TGCAGCGTTGCGGGTAACTATGGCTACACCTTC.

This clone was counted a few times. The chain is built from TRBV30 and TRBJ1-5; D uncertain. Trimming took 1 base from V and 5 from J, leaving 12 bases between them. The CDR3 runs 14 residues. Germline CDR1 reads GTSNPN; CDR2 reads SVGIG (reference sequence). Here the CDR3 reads CAWSGLGPYQPQHF. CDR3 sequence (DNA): TGTGCCTGGAGTGGGCTTGGCCCGTATCAGCCCCAGCATTTT.

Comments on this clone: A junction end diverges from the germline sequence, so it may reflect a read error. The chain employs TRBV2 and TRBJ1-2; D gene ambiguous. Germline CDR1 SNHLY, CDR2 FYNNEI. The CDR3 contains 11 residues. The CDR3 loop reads CASSESATPKF. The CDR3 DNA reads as TGTGCCAGCAGTGAATCGGCCACCCCTAAATTC.

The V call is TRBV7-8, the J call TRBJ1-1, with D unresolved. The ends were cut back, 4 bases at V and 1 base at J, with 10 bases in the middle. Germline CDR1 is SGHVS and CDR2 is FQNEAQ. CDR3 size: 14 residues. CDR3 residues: CASSSSAGNTEAFF. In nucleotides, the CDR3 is TGTGCCAGCAGCTCCAGTGCGGGGAACACTGAAGCTTTCTTT. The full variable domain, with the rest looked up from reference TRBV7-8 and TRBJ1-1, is GAGVSQSPRYKVAKRGQDVALRCDPISGHVSLFWYQQALGQGPEFLTYFQNEAQLDKSGLPSDRFFAERPEGSVSTLKIQRTQQEDSAVYLCASSSSAGNTEAFFGQGTRLTVV.

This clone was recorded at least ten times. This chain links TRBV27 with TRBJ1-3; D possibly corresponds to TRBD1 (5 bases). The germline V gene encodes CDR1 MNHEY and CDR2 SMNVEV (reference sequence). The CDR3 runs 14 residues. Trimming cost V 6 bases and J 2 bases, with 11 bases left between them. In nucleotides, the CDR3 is TGTGCCAGCAGGGAGCAGGGAGCTGGAAACACCATATATTTT. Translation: CASREQGAGNTIYF.

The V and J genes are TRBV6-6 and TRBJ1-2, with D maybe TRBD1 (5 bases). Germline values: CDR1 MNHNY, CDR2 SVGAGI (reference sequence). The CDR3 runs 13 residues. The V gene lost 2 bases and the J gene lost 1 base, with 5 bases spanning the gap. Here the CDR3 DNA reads TGTGCCAGCAGTTACGGGGGTAACTATGGCTACACCTTC. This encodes CASSYGGNYGYTF.

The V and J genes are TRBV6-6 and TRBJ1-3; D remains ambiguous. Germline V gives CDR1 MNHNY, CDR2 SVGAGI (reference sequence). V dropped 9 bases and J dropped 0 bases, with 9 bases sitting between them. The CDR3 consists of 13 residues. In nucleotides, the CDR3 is TGTGCCAGTGAGGGCCCCTCTGGAAACACCATATATTTT. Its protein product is CASEGPSGNTIYF.

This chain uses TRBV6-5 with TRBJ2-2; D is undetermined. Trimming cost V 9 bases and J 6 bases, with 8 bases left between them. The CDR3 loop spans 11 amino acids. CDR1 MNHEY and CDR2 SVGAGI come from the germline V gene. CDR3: CASSNPGELFF. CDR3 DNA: TGTGCCAGTAGCAATCCCGGGGAGCTGTTTTTT.

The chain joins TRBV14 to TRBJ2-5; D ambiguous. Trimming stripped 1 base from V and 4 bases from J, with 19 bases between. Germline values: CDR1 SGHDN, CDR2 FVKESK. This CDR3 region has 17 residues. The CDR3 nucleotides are TGTGCCAGCAGCCAAGGACCTAGGGCACTGATGGGAGAGACCCAGTACTTC. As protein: CASSQGPRALMGETQYF.

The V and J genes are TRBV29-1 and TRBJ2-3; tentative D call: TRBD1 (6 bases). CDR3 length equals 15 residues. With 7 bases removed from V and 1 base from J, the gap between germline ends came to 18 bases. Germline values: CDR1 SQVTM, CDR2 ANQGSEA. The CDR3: CSARTRGRRTDTQYF. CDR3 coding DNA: TGCAGCGCGCGGACCAGGGGCCGACGCACAGATACGCAGTATTTT.

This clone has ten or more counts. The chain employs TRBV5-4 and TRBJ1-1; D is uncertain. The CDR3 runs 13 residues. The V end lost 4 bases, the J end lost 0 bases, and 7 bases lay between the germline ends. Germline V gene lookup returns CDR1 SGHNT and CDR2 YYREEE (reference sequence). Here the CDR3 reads CASSNDVNTEAFF. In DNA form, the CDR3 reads TGTGCCAGCAGCAACGACGTGAACACTGAAGCTTTCTTT.

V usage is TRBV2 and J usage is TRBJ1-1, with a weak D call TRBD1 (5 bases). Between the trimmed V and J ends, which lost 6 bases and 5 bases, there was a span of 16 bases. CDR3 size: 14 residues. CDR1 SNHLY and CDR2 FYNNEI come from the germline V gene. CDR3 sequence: CASRGLGGGTEAFF. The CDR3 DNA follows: TGTGCCAGCAGGGGATTGGGGGGAGGAACTGAAGCTTTCTTT.

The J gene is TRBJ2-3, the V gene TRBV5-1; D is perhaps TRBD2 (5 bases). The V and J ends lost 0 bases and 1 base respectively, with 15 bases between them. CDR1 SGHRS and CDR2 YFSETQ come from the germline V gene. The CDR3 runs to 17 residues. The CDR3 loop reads CASSLARETHRTDTQYF. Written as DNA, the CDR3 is TGCGCCAGCAGCTTGGCCCGGGAAACCCATCGCACAGATACGCAGTATTTT.

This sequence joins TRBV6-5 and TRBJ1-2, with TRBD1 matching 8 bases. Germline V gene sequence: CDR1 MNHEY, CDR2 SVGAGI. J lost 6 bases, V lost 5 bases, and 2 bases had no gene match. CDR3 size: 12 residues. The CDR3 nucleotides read TGTGCCAGCAGTCGGACAGGGAATGGCTACACCTTC. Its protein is CASSRTGNGYTF.

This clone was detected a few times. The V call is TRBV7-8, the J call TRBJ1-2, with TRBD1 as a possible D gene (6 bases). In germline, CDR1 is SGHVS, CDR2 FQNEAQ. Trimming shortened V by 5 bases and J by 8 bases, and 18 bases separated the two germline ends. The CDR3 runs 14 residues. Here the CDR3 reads CASSPRGGTSGYTF. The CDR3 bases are TGTGCCAGCAGCCCCCGGGGGGGGACAAGCGGCTACACCTTC.

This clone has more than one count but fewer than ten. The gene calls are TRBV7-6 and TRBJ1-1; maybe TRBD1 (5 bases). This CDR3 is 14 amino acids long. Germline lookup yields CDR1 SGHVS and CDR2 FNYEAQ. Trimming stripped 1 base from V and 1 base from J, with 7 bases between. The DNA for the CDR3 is TGTGCCAGCAGCTTAGTTACAGGGAACACTGAAGCTTTCTTT. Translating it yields CASSLVTGNTEAFF. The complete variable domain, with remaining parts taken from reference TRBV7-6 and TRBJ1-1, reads GAGVSQSPRYKVTKRGQDVALRCDPISGHVSLYWYRQALGQGPEFLTYFNYEAQQDKSGLPNDRFSAERPEGSISTLTIQRTEQRDSAMYRCASSLVTGNTEAFFGQGTRLTVV.

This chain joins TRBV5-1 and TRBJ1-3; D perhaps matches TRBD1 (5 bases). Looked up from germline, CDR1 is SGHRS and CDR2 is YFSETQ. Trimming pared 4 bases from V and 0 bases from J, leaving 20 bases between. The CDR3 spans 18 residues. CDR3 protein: CASSPGGVGFNSGNTIYF. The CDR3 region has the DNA TGCGCCAGCAGCCCGGGAGGGGTGGGGTTCAACTCTGGAAACACCATATATTTT.

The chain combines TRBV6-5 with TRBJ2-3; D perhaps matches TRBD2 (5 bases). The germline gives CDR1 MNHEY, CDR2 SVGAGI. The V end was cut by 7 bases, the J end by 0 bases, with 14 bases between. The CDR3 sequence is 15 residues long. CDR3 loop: CASKVRGTSTDTQYF. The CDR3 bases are TGTGCCAGCAAGGTACGGGGAACTAGCACAGATACGCAGTATTTT.

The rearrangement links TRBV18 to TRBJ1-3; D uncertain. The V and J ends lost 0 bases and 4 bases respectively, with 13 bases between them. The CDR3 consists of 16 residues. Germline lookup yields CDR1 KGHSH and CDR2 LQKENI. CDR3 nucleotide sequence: TGTGCCAGCTCACCACCGGACTTCTCTAAGGGAAACACCATATATTTT. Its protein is CASSPPDFSKGNTIYF.

The CDR3: CASSPSQGDTEAFF. The CDR3, as DNA: TGTGCCAGCTCACCATCCCAGGGGGACACTGAAGCTTTCTTT. The chain couples TRBV18 to TRBJ1-1, with 7 positions matching TRBD1. Germline assignment: CDR1 KGHSH and CDR2 LQKENI. V dropped 2 bases and J dropped 3; count of bases not matched to a gene: 3. CDR3 length: 14 residues.

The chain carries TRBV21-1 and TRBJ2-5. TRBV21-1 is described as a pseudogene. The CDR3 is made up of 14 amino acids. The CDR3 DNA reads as TGTGCCAGCAGCAAATCCGGGTGTGGGAAGACCCAGTACTTC. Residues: CASSKSGCGKTQYF.

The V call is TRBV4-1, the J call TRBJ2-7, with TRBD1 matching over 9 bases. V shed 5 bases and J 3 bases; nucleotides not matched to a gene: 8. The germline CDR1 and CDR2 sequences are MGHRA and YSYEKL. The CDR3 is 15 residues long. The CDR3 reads CASSSTGQGFYEQYF. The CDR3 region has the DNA TGCGCCAGCAGCTCGACGGGACAGGGTTTCTACGAGCAGTACTTC.